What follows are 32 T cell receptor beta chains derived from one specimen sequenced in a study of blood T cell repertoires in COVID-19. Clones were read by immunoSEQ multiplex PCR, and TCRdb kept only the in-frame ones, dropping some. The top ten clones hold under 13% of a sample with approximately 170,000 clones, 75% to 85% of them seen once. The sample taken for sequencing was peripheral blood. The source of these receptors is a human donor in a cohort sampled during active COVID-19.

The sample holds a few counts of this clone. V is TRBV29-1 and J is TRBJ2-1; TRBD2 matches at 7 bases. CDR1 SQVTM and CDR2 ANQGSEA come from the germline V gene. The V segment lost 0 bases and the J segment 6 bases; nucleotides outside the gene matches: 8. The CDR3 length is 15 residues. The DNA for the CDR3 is TGCAGCGTTGAAGAGGGGCGTGGCGGGAGCAATGAGCAGTTCTTC. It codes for CSVEEGRGGSNEQFF.

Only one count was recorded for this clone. The chain's CDR3 is CASSLRQGAYNEQFF. The CDR3 nucleotides read TGTGCCAGCAGTTTGAGGCAGGGGGCTTACAATGAGCAGTTCTTC. V is TRBV28 and J is TRBJ2-1; TRBD1 matches 8 bases. The germline V gene has CDR1 MDHEN and CDR2 SYDVKM. The CDR3 covers 15 residues. J gave up 4 bases and V 3 bases, and 5 bases lay outside the gene matches.

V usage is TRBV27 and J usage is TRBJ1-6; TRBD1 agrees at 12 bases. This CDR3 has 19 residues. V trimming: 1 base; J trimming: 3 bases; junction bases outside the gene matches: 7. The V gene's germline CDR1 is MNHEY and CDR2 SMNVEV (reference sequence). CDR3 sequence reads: CASSLFGGQGAGYNSPLHF. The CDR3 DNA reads TGTGCCAGCAGTTTATTTGGGGGACAGGGGGCAGGCTATAATTCACCCCTCCACTTT.

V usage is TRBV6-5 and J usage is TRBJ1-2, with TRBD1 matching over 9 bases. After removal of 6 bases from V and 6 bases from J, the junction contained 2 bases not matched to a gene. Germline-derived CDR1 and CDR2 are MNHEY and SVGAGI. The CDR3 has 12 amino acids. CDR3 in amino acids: CASRRTGDGYTF. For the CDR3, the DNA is TGTGCCAGCAGACGGACAGGGGATGGCTACACCTTC.

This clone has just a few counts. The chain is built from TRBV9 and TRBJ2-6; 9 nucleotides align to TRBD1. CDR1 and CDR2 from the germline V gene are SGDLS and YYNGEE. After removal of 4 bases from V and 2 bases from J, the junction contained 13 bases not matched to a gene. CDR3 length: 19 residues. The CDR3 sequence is CASSPRGDRASAGANVLTF. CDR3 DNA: TGTGCCAGCAGCCCCAGAGGGGACAGGGCATCCGCTGGGGCCAACGTCCTGACTTTC. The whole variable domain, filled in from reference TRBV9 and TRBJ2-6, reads DSGVTQTPKHLITATGQRVTLRCSPRSGDLSVYWYQQSLDQGLQFLIQYYNGEERAKGNILERFSAQQFPDLHSELNLSSLELGDSALYFCASSPRGDRASAGANVLTFGAGSRLTVL.

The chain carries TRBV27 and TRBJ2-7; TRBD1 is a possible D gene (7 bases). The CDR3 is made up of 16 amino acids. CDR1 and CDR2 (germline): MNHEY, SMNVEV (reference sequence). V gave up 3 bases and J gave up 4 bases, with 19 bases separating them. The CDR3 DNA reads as TGTGCCAGCAGTTTGACCTCCCCGGCAGGGGGGTACGAGCAGTACTTC. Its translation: CASSLTSPAGGYEQYF.

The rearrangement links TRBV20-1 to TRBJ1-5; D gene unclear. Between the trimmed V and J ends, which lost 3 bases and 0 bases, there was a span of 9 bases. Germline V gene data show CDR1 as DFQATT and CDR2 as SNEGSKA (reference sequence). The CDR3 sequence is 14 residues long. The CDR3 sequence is CSASDHNSNQPQHF. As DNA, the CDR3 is TGCAGTGCTAGTGATCACAATAGCAATCAGCCCCAGCATTTT.

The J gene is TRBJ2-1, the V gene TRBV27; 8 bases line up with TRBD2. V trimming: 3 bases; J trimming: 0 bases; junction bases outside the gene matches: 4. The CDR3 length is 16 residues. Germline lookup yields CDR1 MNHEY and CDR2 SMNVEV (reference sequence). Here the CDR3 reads CASSLRGVSSYNEQFF. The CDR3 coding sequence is TGTGCCAGCAGTTTGCGGGGGGTTAGCTCCTACAATGAGCAGTTCTTC.

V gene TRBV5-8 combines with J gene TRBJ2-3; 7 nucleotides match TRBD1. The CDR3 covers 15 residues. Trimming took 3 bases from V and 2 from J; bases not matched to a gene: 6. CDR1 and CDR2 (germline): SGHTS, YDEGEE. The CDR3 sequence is CASSYNRGYTDTQYF. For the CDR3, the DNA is TGTGCCAGCAGCTACAACAGGGGATACACAGATACGCAGTATTTT.

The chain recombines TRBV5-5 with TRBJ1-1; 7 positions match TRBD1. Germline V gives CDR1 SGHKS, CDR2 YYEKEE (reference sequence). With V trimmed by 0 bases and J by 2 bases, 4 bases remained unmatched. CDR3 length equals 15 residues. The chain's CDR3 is CASSLGIGGNTEAFF. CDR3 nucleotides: TGTGCCAGCAGCTTGGGGATAGGGGGCAACACTGAAGCTTTCTTT.

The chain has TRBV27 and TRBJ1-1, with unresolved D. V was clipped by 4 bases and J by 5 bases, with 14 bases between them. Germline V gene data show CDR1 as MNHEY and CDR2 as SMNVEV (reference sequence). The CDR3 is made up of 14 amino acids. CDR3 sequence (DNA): TGTGCCAGCAGTTGGGCGGGGTTAGGTACTGAAGCTTTCTTT. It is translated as CASSWAGLGTEAFF.

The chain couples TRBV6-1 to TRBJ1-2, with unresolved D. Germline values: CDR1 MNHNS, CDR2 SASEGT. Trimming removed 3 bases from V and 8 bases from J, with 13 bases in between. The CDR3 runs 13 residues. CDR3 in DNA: TGTGCCAGCAGTGACGGTCATTCACGCGGCTACACCTTC. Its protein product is CASSDGHSRGYTF.

The CDR3 DNA is TGTGCCAGCAGCACCTCAGCGGGGGGCCTGGATAGTTACTTC. Translation gives CASSTSAGGLDSYF. V usage is TRBV5-5 and J usage is TRBJ2-4; 9 bases fit TRBD2. The CDR3 is 14 amino acids. CDR1 is SGHKS and CDR2 is YYEKEE in the germline V gene (reference sequence). The J segment lost 16 bases and the V segment lost 4 bases, leaving 15 bases of the junction unmatched.

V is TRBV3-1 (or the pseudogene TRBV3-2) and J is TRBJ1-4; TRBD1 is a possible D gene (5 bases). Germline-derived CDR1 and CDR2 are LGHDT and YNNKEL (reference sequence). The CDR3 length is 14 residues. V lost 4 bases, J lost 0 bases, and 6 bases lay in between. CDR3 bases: TGTGCCAGCAGCCCGACAGCAACTAATGAAAAACTGTTTTTT. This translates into CASSPTATNEKLFF.

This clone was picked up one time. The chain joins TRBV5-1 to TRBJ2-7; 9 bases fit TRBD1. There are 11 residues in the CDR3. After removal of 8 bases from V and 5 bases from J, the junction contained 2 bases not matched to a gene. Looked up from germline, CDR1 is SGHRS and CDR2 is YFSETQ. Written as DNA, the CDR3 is TGCGCCAGTACAGGGGGCAACGAGCAGTACTTC. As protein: CASTGGNEQYF. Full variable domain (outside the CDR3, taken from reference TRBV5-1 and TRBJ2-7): KAGVTQTPRYLIKTRGQQVTLSCSPISGHRSVSWYQQTPGQGLQFLFEYFSETQRNKGNFPGRFSGRQFSNSRSEMNVSTLELGDSALYLCASTGGNEQYFGPGTRLTVT.

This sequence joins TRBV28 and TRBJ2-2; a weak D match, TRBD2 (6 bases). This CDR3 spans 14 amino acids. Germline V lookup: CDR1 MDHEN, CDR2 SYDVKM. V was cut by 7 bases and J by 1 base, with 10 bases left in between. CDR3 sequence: CASTGDLNTGELFF. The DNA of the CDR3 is TGTGCCAGCACCGGGGACTTGAACACCGGGGAGCTGTTTTTT.

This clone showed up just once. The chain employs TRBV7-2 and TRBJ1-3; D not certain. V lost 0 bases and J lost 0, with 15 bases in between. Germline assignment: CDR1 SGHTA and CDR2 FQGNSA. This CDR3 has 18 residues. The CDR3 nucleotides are TGTGCCAGCAGCTTAGCGCTAGGACTTTTCAGCTCTGGAAACACCATATATTTT. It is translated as CASSLALGLFSSGNTIYF.

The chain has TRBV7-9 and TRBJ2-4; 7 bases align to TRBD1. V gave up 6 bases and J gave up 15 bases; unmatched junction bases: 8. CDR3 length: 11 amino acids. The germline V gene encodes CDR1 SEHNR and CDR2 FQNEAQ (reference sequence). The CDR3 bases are TGTGCCAGCAGTTCCCGACAGGGTTTGTACTTC. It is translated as CASSSRQGLYF.

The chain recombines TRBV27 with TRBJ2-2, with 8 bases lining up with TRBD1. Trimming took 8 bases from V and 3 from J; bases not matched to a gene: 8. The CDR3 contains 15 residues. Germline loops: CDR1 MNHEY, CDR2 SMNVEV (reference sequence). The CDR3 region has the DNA TGTGCCAGCTCCCGGCAGGGGGCCTACACCGGGGAGCTGTTTTTT. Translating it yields CASSRQGAYTGELFF.

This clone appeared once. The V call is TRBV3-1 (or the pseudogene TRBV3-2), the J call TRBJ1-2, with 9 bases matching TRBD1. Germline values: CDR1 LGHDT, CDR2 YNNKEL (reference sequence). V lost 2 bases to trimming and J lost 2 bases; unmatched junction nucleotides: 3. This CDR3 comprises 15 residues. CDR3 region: CASSQMGQGNYGYTF. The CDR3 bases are TGTGCCAGCAGCCAAATGGGACAGGGAAACTATGGCTACACCTTC.

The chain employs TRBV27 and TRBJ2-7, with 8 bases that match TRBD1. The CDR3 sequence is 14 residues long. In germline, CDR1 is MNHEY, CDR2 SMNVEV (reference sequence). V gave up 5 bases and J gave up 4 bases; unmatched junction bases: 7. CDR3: CASSPGTGWYEQYF. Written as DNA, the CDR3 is TGTGCCAGCAGTCCGGGGACAGGTTGGTACGAGCAGTACTTC.

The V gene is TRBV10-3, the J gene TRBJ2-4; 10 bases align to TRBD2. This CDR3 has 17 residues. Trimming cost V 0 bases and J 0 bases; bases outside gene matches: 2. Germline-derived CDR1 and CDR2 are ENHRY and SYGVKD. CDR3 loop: CAISESTSGRAKNIQYF. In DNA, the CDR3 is TGTGCCATCAGTGAGTCGACTAGCGGGCGAGCCAAAAACATTCAGTACTTC.

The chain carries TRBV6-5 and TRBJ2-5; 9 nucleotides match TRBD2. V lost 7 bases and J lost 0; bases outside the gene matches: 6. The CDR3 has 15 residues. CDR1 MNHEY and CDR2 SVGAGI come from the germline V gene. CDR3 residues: CASKSGRLYQETQYF. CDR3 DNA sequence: TGTGCCAGCAAGAGCGGGAGGTTGTACCAAGAGACCCAGTACTTC.

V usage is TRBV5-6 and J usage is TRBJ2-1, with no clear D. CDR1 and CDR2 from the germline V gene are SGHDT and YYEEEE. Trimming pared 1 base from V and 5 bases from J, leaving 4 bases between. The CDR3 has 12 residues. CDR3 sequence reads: CASSLFDNEQFF. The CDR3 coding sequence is TGTGCCAGCAGCTTGTTCGACAATGAGCAGTTCTTC.

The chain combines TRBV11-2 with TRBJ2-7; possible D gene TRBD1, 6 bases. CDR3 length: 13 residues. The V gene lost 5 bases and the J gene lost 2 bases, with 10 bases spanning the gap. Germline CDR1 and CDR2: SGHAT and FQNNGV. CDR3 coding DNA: TGTGCCAGCAGCACAGGGAAAACCTACGAGCAGTACTTC. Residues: CASSTGKTYEQYF.

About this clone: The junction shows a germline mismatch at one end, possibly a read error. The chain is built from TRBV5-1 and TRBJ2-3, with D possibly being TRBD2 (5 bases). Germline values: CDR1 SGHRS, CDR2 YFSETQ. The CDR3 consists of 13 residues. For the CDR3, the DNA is TGCGCCAGCAGCCTGGACTTCCCCAATACGCAATATTTT. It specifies CASSLDFPNTQYF.

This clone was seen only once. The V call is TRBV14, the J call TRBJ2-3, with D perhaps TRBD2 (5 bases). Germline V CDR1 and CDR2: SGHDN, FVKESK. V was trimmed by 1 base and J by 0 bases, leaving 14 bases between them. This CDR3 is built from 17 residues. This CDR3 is CASSQGIDKRSTDTQYF. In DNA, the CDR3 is TGTGCCAGCAGCCAAGGCATCGACAAGCGGAGCACAGATACGCAGTATTTT.

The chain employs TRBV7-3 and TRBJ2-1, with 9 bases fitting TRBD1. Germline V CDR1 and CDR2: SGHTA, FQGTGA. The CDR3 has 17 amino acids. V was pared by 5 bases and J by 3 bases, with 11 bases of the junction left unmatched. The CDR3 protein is CASSLQPQGQGYNEQFF. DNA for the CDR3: TGTGCCAGCAGCCTTCAACCCCAGGGACAGGGCTACAATGAGCAGTTCTTC.

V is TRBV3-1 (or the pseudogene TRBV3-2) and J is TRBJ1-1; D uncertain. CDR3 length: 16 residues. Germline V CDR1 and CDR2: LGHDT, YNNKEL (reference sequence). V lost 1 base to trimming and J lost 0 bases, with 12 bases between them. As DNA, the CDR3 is TGTGCCAGCAGCCAAGGGGCCGGAAGGCTGAACACTGAAGCTTTCTTT. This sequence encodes CASSQGAGRLNTEAFF.

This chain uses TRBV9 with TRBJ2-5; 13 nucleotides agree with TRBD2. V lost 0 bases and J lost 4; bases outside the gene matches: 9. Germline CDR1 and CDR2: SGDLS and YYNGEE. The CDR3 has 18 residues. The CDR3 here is CASSVGTSGGVVVETQYF. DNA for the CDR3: TGTGCCAGCAGCGTAGGAACTAGCGGGGGGGTTGTGGTAGAGACCCAGTACTTC.

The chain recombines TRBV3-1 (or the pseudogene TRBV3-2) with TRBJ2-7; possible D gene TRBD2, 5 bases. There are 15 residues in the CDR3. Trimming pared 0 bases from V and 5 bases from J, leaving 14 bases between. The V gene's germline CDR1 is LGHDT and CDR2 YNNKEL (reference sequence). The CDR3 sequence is CASSQDPSFSDEQYF. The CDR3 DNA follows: TGTGCCAGCAGCCAAGATCCTAGCTTCTCGGACGAGCAGTACTTC.

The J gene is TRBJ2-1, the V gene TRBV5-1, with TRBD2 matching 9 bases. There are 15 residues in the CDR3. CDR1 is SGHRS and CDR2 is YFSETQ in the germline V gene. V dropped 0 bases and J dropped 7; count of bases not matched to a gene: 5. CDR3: CASSLGGGGSNEQFF. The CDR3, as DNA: TGCGCCAGCAGCTTGGGCGGGGGGGGGTCGAATGAGCAGTTCTTC.